This T cell receptor beta chain was found in a study of T cell responses to AZD1222 COVID-19 vaccine. Study results and limitations: Scientists sampled the repertoires only once the peak T cell response had passed.

Trimming took 5 bases from V and 6 from J, leaving 14 bases between them. This CDR3 has 13 amino acids. Germline CDR1 MGHDK, CDR2 SYGVNS. The data were produced by immunoSEQ multiplex PCR, yet TCRdb's version contains in-frame clones alone and is incomplete. The data show 95,000 to 100,000 clones, more than 70% seen once. For this clone: No antigen is known for it.

The TCR was taken from an adult in good health. Material: peripheral blood, obtained on day 0 of AZD1222 vaccination. V is TRBV25-1 and J is TRBJ2-7, with D possibly TRBD1 on 6 matching bases. CDR3 amino acids: CASSRNRESEQYF. CDR3 DNA sequence: TGTGCCAGCAGTAGGAACAGGGAATCCGAGCAGTACTTC.